This T cell receptor beta chain was profiled in a study of beta chain features in type 1 diabetes. With regard to this clone: What it binds is not known.

Study outcomes and limitations: Sampled from patients, naive, central memory and Treg TCRB repertoires appeared more similar than those sampled from healthy donors. In every one of the four CD4+ subsets, TCRB CDR3s were moderately but significantly shorter in Type 1 diabetes patients.

The whole isolated RNA underwent reverse transcription, so sequencing captured expressed TCRB transcripts. Measured with immunoSEQ multiplex PCR; TCRdb has only the in-frame clones, and not every one. The sample lists roughly 100,000 clones, 25% to 30% occurring once. Deletions cut 4 bases from V and 7 bases from J, with 11 bases between. The CDR3 contains 13 residues. Germline V gene data show CDR1 as SGDLS and CDR2 as YYNGEE. The clonotype comes from a woman between 18 and 29 years old with type 1 diabetes. The material sequenced was central memory CD4+ T cells from blood. The rearrangement links TRBV9 to TRBJ2-2; D gene ambiguous. CDR3 coding DNA: TGTGCCAGCAGCCCCCAGGATTTCGGGGAGCTGTTTTTT. Protein sequence: CASSPQDFGELFF.